Listed below are T cell receptor beta chains from one sample, sequenced in a study of blood T cell repertoires in COVID-19. The table came from immunoSEQ multiplex PCR; TCRdb's copy has only in-frame clones and leaves some out. The table includes 14,000 to 15,000 clones, more than 80% detected once. Sequencing input: peripheral blood. Source of these receptors: a human donor in a cohort sampled during active COVID-19. Each CDR3 is given with its conserved first and last residue. The order of the fields is V gene, D gene, J gene, clone size, CDR3 DNA, CDR3 protein. D genes are given only for firm matches. Where a row states a size, it is once, few, many or the class of an expanded clone; other rows omit it.

TRBV5-1	TRBD2	TRBJ2-3	.	TGCGCCAGCAGCCCCCATAGCGGGGGGGGTCTCACAGATACGCAGTATTTT	CASSPHSGGGLTDTQYF
TRBV19	TRBD1	TRBJ2-3	.	TGTGCCAGTAGTCCCACAGGGGCGGTCACAGATACGCAGTATTTT	CASSPTGAVTDTQYF
TRBV12-3/TRBV12-4	.	TRBJ1-6	.	TGTGCCAGCCGGGGAAACGATTCACCCCTCCACTTT	CASRGNDSPLHF
TRBV19	TRBD1	TRBJ2-7	once	TGTGCCACCCGCCCCCCCGGGACAGGGTTCAACGAGCAGTACTTC	CATRPPGTGFNEQYF
TRBV10-3	TRBD1	TRBJ2-3	.	TGTGCCATCAGTGGTAAGACAGGGAGCACAGATACGCAGTATTTT	CAISGKTGSTDTQYF
TRBV29-1	TRBD1	TRBJ2-7	.	TGCAGCGTTGAAGACCACAGGGGGTACGAGCAGTACTTC	CSVEDHRGYEQYF
TRBV3-1/TRBV3-2	.	TRBJ2-7	.	TGTGCCAGCAGCCAAGAAAGGGGCCGCTCCTACGAGCAGTACTTC	CASSQERGRSYEQYF
TRBV10-2	TRBD1	TRBJ1-4	.	TGCGCCAGCAGCGGACAGGGCACTAATGAAAAACTGTTTTTT	CASSGQGTNEKLFF
TRBV6-1	.	TRBJ2-7	.	TGTGCCAGCAGTGAGGGGGGATACGAGCAGTACTTC	CASSEGGYEQYF
TRBV6-2/TRBV6-3	TRBD1	TRBJ2-1	.	TGTGCCAGCAGTTACTCAACGACAGGGCTGTACAATGAGCAGTTCTTC	CASSYSTTGLYNEQFF
TRBV2	TRBD1	TRBJ2-7	.	TGTGCCAGCAGTGCCGGACGGGCGAGGGGGCGACTCTACGAGCAGTACTTC	CASSAGRARGRLYEQYF
TRBV6-5	TRBD1	TRBJ2-7	.	TGTGCCAGCAGTCCCGGGACAGGGATCCCCTACGAGCAGTACTTC	CASSPGTGIPYEQYF
TRBV14	TRBD1	TRBJ1-1	.	TGTGCCAGCAGCCATTCCGGGACAGCCACTGAAGCTTTCTTT	CASSHSGTATEAFF
TRBV10-3	TRBD2	TRBJ2-4	.	TGTGCCACCTCCGCCGACGGGGGGAATATAGCCAAAAACATTCAGTACTTC	CATSADGGNIAKNIQYF
TRBV20-1	.	TRBJ1-3	.	TGCAGTGCTAGTGGGGCTTCTGGCACCATATATTTT	CSASGASGTIYF
TRBV9	TRBD2	TRBJ2-5	.	TGTGCCAGCAGCCCAGAGGGGCTAGCGGGGACAAAGAGGACCCAGTACTTC	CASSPEGLAGTKRTQYF
TRBV18	TRBD1	TRBJ1-1	.	TGTGCCAGCTCACCCCAAGAGGGACAGGGGACCACTGAAGCTTTCTTT	CASSPQEGQGTTEAFF
TRBV5-4	.	TRBJ1-3	.	TGTGCCAGCAGCTTGGATTTCCCAGTCAGCTCTGGAAACACCATATATTTT	CASSLDFPVSSGNTIYF
TRBV18	.	TRBJ2-3	.	TGTGCCAGCTCACGAGATAACACAGATACGCAGTATTTT	CASSRDNTDTQYF
TRBV5-1	TRBD1	TRBJ1-1	.	TGCGCCAGCAGCGCAGGACAGGGTATCGCTGAAGCTTTCTTT	CASSAGQGIAEAFF
TRBV28	.	TRBJ1-4	.	TGTGCCAGCAGTTTAAATCAGGGGCTGAGTGAAAAACTGTTTTTT	CASSLNQGLSEKLFF
TRBV2	.	TRBJ1-2	.	TGTGCCAGCAGTCAGTCCGGCGGCCTGTACACCTTC	CASSQSGGLYTF
TRBV7-8	TRBD1	TRBJ1-3	.	TGTGCCAGCAGCTTAGCTGGGACAGAGCGTCTCGATTTT	CASSLAGTERLDF
TRBV19	.	TRBJ1-5	.	TGTGCCAGTAGTCCCATGGGGGGTAATCAGCCCCAGCATTTT	CASSPMGGNQPQHF
TRBV5-5	TRBD1	TRBJ1-2	once	TGTGCCAGCAGCTTTAACAGGGGCGTCGGTGGCTACACCTTC	CASSFNRGVGGYTF
TRBV15	TRBD1	TRBJ1-3	.	TGTGCCACCAGCAGAGGCCTCCCCGGACAGGGCACTGGAAACACCATATATTTT	CATSRGLPGQGTGNTIYF
TRBV5-4	TRBD1	TRBJ2-5	.	TGTGCCAGCAGCTGGGGACAGGGGGAGGGAGAGACCCAGTACTTC	CASSWGQGEGETQYF
TRBV7-8	.	TRBJ1-1	.	TGTGCCAGCAGCTTAGACTCGGTGGCTGAAGCTTTCTTT	CASSLDSVAEAFF
TRBV23-1	TRBD1	TRBJ1-2	once	TGCGCCAGCAGTCACCACAGACAGGGTCGGTATGGCTACACCTTC	CASSHHRQGRYGYTF
TRBV10-3	TRBD2	TRBJ2-7	.	TGTGCCATCATGAACGACGGGAGGTCGACCGAGCAGTACTTC	CAIMNDGRSTEQYF
TRBV6-5	TRBD1	TRBJ1-1	.	TGTGCCAGCAGGTCGACAGGGGGCACTGAAGCTTTCTTT	CASRSTGGTEAFF
TRBV7-8	.	TRBJ1-5	once	TGTGCCAGCAGCTTAAGGGCGGAGGTCAATCAGCCCCAGCATTTT	CASSLRAEVNQPQHF
TRBV6-1	.	TRBJ2-1	.	TGTGCCAGCAGTGAAAATTGGGCAGGGGTTTTCGATGAGCAGTTCTTC	CASSENWAGVFDEQFF
TRBV19	TRBD1	TRBJ2-1	few	TGTGCCAGTAGTATTCTGGAGACAGGGTTGGGTGAGCAGTTCTTC	CASSILETGLGEQFF
TRBV6-5	.	TRBJ2-3	.	TGTGCCAGCCGCCGGTCATTTTCTAGCACAGATACGCAGTATTTT	CASRRSFSSTDTQYF
TRBV7-9	.	TRBJ1-1	.	TGTGCCAGCAGCCCCAGCGGGGTGGGCACTGAAGCTTTCTTT	CASSPSGVGTEAFF
TRBV10-2	TRBD2	TRBJ2-3	.	TGCGCCAGCAGTGAGGGACTAGCGGGGGGGAGGACAGATACGCAGTATTTT	CASSEGLAGGRTDTQYF
TRBV13	.	TRBJ2-1	.	TGTGCCAGCAGTGGGGGCAGGGTGCTGGCCCCCTCCTACAATGAGCAGTTCTTC	CASSGGRVLAPSYNEQFF
TRBV10-2	.	TRBJ1-1	.	TGCGCCAGCAGTGACGGGGGCACTGAAGCTTTCTTT	CASSDGGTEAFF
TRBV7-9	.	TRBJ1-1	.	TGTGCCAGCAGCCAGGACAGTCCCCCCACTGAAGCTTTCTTT	CASSQDSPPTEAFF
TRBV6-5	.	TRBJ1-1	once	TGTGCCAGCAGTCTAGACCGACGGACACCTGAAGCTTTCTTT	CASSLDRRTPEAFF
TRBV19	TRBD1	TRBJ2-2	.	TGTGCCAGTAGACCGGACAGGGGGCACCTCACCGGGGAGCTGTTTTTT	CASRPDRGHLTGELFF
TRBV30	.	TRBJ1-1	.	TGTGCCTGGGGAAACAGGGCTGAAGCTTTCTTT	CAWGNRAEAFF
TRBV3-1/TRBV3-2	TRBD1	TRBJ2-7	.	TGTGCCAGCAGCCAAGGGACAGGTCGCTACGAGCAGTACTTC	CASSQGTGRYEQYF
TRBV5-4	.	TRBJ1-6	once	TGTGCCAGCAGCTATCGGGGGGACTATAATTCACCCCTCCACTTT	CASSYRGDYNSPLHF
TRBV19	TRBD1	TRBJ2-5	.	TGTGCCAGTCGACAGGGCGCCGGCCGAGAGACCCAGTACTTC	CASRQGAGRETQYF
TRBV18	.	TRBJ1-1	.	TGTGCCAGCTCATCCCAACAGGCTGAAGCTTTCTTT	CASSSQQAEAFF
TRBV4-2	TRBD1	TRBJ2-4	.	TGTGCCAGCAGCCAAGATACCAGGGGGCATGGAAACATTCAGTACTTC	CASSQDTRGHGNIQYF
TRBV7-6	TRBD2	TRBJ2-3	.	TGTGCCAGCAGCAAGTACTTAGCGGGGGAGCACACAGATACGCAGTATTTT	CASSKYLAGEHTDTQYF
TRBV12-1	.	TRBJ2-1	.	TGTGCCAGAAAAGTAGGGGTTCCCCGTGGTTCCTACAATGAGCAGTTCTTC	CARKVGVPRGSYNEQFF
TRBV30	.	TRBJ2-7	.	TGTGCCTGGAGTGAGGGGACTGGAACGTACGAGCAGTACTTC	CAWSEGTGTYEQYF
TRBV30	TRBD1	TRBJ1-6	few	TGTGCCTGGAGTTCCTCCGGACAGGGGGATTCACCCCTCCACTTT	CAWSSSGQGDSPLHF
TRBV5-6	.	TRBJ1-6	.	TGTGCCAGCAGCTTGTCTCCCGGGGAGAATTCACCCCTCCACTTT	CASSLSPGENSPLHF
TRBV20-1	TRBD1	TRBJ1-6	.	TGCAGTGCTAGTCCCGGGACAGAGACCAATTCACCCCTCCACTTT	CSASPGTETNSPLHF
TRBV9	TRBD1	TRBJ1-3	.	TGTGCCAGCAGCGTTGGGACAGGCTCTGGAAACACCATATATTTT	CASSVGTGSGNTIYF
TRBV27	.	TRBJ1-6	few	TGTGCCAGCAGTCCCAACAGGGTAAATTCACCCCTCCACTTT	CASSPNRVNSPLHF
TRBV7-2	.	TRBJ2-3	.	TGTGCCAGCAGCTTAGCGGAATCGGGTACGCAGTATTTT	CASSLAESGTQYF
TRBV15	.	TRBJ1-3	.	TGTGCCACCAGCAAACTCGACATTCGGGGGGGAAACACCATATATTTT	CATSKLDIRGGNTIYF
TRBV5-1	.	TRBJ1-2	.	TGCGCCAGCAGCTGGGAGCAACATGAAGGCTACACCTTC	CASSWEQHEGYTF
TRBV7-9	TRBD2	TRBJ2-1	.	TGTGCCAGCAGGACTCGCCCCGCCCGGGGGGGAGACAATGAGCAGTTCTTC	CASRTRPARGGDNEQFF